This T cell receptor beta chain was observed in a study of T-cell reconstitution after alpha-beta-depleted transplantation in children. General study findings and limits: There were reportedly several hundred expanded graft clones from which alpha-beta T cells came about two months after transplant. TCRbeta diversity was high at day 60 in some patients (a result of surviving recipient T cells and thymic progenitors). T cells produced anew were the main source of T-cell counts and diversity one year after transplant.

Concerning this clonotype itself: The antigen is not known.

During its preparation, the TCRbeta library received unique molecular identifiers. TCRdb recomputed calls from the PCR reads with MiXCR, one row per CDR3 protein. The sample includes around 130,000 distinct CDR3 sequences, about a tenth of them seen just once. V was cut by 6 bases and J by 5 bases, with 17 bases left in between. Germline lookup yields CDR1 MNHEY and CDR2 SVGEGT. The CDR3 length is 14 residues. The TCR was taken from a girl less than two years old who had a stem cell transplant for combined immunodeficiency, so the T cells may come from the graft donor. The V gene is TRBV6-2 or TRBV6-3, the J gene TRBJ2-7; D might be TRBD2 (5 bases). The sequences come from PBMCs, mostly from graft donor cells, collected 180 days after TCRalphabeta/CD19-depleted stem cell transplant. CDR3 region: CASSPMRVADEQYF. CDR3 coding DNA: TGTGCCAGCAGCCCTATGAGGGTGGCGGACGAGCAGTACTTC.